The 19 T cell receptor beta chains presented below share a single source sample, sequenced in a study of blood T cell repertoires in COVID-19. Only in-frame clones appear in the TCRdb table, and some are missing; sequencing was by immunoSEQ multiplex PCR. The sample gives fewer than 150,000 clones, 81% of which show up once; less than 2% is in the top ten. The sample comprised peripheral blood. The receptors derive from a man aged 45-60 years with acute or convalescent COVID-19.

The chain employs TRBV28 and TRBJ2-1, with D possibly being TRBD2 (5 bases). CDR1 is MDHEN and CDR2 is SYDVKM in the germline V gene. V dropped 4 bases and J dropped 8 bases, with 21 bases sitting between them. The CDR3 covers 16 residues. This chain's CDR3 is CASSSPAEDGRYEQFF. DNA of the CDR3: TGTGCCAGCAGTTCTCCCGCGGAGGACGGTCGCTATGAGCAGTTCTTC.

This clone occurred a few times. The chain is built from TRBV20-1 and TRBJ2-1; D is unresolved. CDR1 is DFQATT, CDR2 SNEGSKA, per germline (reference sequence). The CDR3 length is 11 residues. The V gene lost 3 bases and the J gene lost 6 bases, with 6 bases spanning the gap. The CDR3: CSASFRNEQFF. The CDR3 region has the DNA TGCAGTGCTAGTTTCCGCAATGAGCAGTTCTTC.

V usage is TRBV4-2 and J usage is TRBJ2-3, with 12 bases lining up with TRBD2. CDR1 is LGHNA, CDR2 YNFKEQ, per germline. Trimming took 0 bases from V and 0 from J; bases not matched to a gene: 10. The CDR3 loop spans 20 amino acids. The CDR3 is CASSQDDTSGGHASTDTQYF. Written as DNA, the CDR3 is TGTGCCAGCAGCCAAGATGATACTAGCGGGGGGCACGCTAGCACAGATACGCAGTATTTT.

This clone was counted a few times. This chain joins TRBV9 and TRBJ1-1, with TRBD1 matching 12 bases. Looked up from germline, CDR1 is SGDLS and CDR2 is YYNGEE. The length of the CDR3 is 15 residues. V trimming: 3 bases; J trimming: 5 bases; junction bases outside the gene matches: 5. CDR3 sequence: CASSGGTGGRTEAFF. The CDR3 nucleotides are TGTGCCAGCAGCGGCGGGACAGGGGGCCGGACTGAAGCTTTCTTT.

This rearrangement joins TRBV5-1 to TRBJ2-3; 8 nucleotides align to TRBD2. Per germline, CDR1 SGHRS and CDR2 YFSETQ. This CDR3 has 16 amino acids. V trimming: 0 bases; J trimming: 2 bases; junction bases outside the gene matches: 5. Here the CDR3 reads CASSLGSGGYTDTQYF. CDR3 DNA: TGCGCCAGCAGCTTGGGGAGCGGGGGATACACAGATACGCAGTATTTT.

The CDR3 bases are TGTGCCAGCAGCCCGATTGAGTTTGGGAGCCGAGGTGACCGAAACAGGGCTGAAGCTTTCTTT. The encoded protein is CASSPIEFGSRGDRNRAEAFF. The rearrangement links TRBV2 to TRBJ1-1; D possibly corresponds to TRBD1 (6 bases). In germline, CDR1 is SNHLY, CDR2 FYNNEI. CDR3 length: 21 residues. Trimming took 6 bases from V and 6 from J, leaving 38 bases between them.

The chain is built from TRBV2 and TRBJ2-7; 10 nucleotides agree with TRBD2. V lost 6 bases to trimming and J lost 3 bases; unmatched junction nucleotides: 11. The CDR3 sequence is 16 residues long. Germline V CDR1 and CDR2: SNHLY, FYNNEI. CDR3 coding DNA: TGTGCCAGCAGCCGGACCTCTAGCGGGGGTTTCTACGAGCAGTACTTC. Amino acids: CASSRTSSGGFYEQYF. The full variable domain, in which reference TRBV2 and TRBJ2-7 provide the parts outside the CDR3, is EPEVTQTPSHQVTQMGQEVILRCVPISNHLYFYWYRQILGQKVEFLVSFYNNEISEKSEIFDDQFSVERPDGSNFTLKIRSTKLEDSAMYFCASSRTSSGGFYEQYFGPGTRLTVT.

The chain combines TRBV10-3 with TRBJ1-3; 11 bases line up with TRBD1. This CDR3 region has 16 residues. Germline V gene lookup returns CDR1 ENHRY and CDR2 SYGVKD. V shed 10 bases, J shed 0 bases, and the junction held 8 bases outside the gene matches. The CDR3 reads CATGTGGHYSGNTIYF. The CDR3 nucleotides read TGTGCCACCGGGACAGGGGGTCACTACTCTGGAAACACCATATATTTT.

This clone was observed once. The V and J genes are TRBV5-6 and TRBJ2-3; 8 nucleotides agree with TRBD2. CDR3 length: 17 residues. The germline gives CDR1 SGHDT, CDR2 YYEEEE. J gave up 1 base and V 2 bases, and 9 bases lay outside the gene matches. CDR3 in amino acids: CASSLSLSGARTDTQYF. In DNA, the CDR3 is TGTGCCAGCAGCTTATCCCTTAGCGGGGCACGCACAGATACGCAGTATTTT.

The CDR3 reads CASSQATVSNQPQHF. CDR3 nucleotide sequence: TGCGCCAGCAGCCAAGCGACAGTTAGCAATCAGCCCCAGCATTTT. J is TRBJ1-5 and V is TRBV4-1, with D possibly matching TRBD1 (5 bases). With 1 base removed from V and 0 bases from J, the gap between germline ends came to 7 bases. From germline, CDR1 is MGHRA and CDR2 YSYEKL. The CDR3 runs 15 residues.

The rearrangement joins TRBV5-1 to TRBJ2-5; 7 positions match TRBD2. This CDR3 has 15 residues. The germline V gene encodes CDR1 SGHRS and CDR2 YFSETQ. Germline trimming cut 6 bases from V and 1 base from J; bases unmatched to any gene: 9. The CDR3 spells CASNSGTTFQETQYF. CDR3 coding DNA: TGCGCCAGCAACTCCGGGACTACCTTCCAAGAGACCCAGTACTTC.

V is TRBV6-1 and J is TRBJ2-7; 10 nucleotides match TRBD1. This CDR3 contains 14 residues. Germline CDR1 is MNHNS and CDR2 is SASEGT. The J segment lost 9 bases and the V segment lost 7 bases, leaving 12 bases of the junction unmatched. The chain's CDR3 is CASTPGQGNRGQYV. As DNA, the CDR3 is TGTGCCAGCACCCCGGGACAGGGGAATCGCGGGCAGTACGTC.

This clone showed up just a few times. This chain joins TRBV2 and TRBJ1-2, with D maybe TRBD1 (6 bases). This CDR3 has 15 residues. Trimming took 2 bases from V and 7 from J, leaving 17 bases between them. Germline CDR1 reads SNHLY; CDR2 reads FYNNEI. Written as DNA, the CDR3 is TGTGCCAGCAGTGAAATGGACAGCACTGTCCGTGGCTACACCTTC. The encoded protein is CASSEMDSTVRGYTF.

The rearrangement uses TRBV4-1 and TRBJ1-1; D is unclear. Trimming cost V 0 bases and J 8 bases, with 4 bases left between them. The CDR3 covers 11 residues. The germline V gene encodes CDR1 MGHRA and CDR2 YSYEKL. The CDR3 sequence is CASSQDEEAFF. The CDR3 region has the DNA TGCGCCAGCAGCCAAGATGAGGAAGCTTTCTTT.

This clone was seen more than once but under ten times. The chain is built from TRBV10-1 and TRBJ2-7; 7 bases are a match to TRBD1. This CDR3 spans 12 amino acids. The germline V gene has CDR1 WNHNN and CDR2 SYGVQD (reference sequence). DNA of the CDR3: TGCGCGAGGGGGCCGTCTTTCTACGAGCAGTACTTC. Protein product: CARGPSFYEQYF.

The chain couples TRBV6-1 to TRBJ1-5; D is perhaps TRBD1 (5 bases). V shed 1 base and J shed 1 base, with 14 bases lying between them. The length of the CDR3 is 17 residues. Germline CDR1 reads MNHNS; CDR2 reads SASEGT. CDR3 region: CASSEDRPTNSNQPQHF. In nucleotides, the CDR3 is TGTGCCAGCAGTGAAGACAGGCCTACCAACAGCAATCAGCCCCAGCATTTT.

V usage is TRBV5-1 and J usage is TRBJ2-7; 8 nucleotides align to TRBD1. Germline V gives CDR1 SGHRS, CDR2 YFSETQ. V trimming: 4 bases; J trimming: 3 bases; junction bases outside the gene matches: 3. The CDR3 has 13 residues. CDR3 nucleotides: TGCGCCAGCAGCCCCGACAGGGGCTACGAGCAGTACGTC. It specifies CASSPDRGYEQYV.

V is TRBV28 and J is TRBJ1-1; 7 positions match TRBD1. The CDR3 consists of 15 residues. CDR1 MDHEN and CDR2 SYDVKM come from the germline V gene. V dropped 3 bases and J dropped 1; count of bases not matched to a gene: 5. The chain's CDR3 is CASSFPDRANTEAFF. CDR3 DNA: TGTGCCAGCAGTTTCCCTGACAGGGCGAACACTGAAGCTTTCTTT.

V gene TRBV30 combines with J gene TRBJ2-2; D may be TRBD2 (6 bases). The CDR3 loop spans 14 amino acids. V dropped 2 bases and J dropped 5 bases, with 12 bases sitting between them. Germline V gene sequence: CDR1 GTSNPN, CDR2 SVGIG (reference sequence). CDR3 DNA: TGTGCCTGGAGTAAGGAGGGGCGGACCGGGGAGCTGTTTTTT. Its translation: CAWSKEGRTGELFF.